Below are 26 T cell receptor beta chains sequenced from a single sample in a study of beta chain features in type 1 diabetes. The study, taken as a whole, reports: The study found moderately but significantly shorter TCRB CDR3s in all four CD4+ subsets of Type 1 diabetes patients.

As every portion of the isolated RNA was reverse transcribed, the sequencing read expressed TCRB transcripts. TCRdb's copy holds only in-frame clones and misses some; the assay was immunoSEQ multiplex PCR. The sample includes roughly 300,000 clones, over 11% of them seen just once. Which antigens these TCRs recognize remains unknown. The sequencing sample was made of naive CD4+ T cells from blood. These receptors were obtained from a man aged 25-45 years with type 1 diabetes.

This rearrangement joins TRBV2 to TRBJ2-2; 8 bases are a match to TRBD2. Germline V CDR1 and CDR2: SNHLY, FYNNEI. The V segment lost 7 bases and the J segment 3 bases; nucleotides outside the gene matches: 4. The CDR3 totals 14 residues. CDR3 residues: CASKLAGYTGELFF. DNA for the CDR3: TGTGCCAGCAAGTTAGCGGGATACACCGGGGAGCTGTTTTTT.

V usage is TRBV28 and J usage is TRBJ2-7, with a possible D match to TRBD1 (5 bases). CDR1 and CDR2 (germline): MDHEN, SYDVKM. The ends were cut back, 6 bases at V and 0 bases at J, with 12 bases in the middle. This CDR3 comprises 14 residues. The CDR3 DNA is TGTGCCAGCAGCTCAGGGCCCTACTCCTACGAGCAGTACTTC. It encodes CASSSGPYSYEQYF.

This clone was seen more than once but under ten times. The chain employs TRBV15 and TRBJ1-1, with D perhaps matching TRBD1 (6 bases). This CDR3 is 14 amino acids long. V was shortened by 6 bases and J by 3 bases, with 14 bases between the two germline ends. CDR1 and CDR2 from the germline V gene are LNHNV and YYDKDF (reference sequence). Here the CDR3 DNA reads TGTGCCACCAGGCCCCCACAGGGTCACACTGAAGCTTTCTTT. Its translation: CATRPPQGHTEAFF.

This clone was counted only a few times. CDR3 sequence reads: CASSARQGLGAFF. The CDR3 region has the DNA TGTGCCAGCAGTGCAAGACAGGGGTTGGGAGCTTTCTTT. The J gene is TRBJ1-1, the V gene TRBV2; 8 positions match TRBD1. CDR3 length: 13 amino acids. The germline CDR1 and CDR2 sequences are SNHLY and FYNNEI. V shed 4 bases, J shed 10 bases, and the junction held 8 bases outside the gene matches.

This clone appeared a few times. The chain has TRBV18 and TRBJ1-3, with 7 bases lining up with TRBD1. The CDR3 covers 15 residues. Germline values: CDR1 KGHSH, CDR2 LQKENI. The V gene end was trimmed by 2 bases and the J gene end by 2 bases; junction bases not matched to a gene: 3. Here the CDR3 reads CASSPGQDAGNTIYF. The CDR3 DNA follows: TGTGCCAGCTCACCAGGACAGGACGCTGGAAACACCATATATTTT.

This clone turned up a few times. The chain recombines TRBV7-2 with TRBJ1-1, with D uncertain. The CDR3 has 13 amino acids. Trimming shortened V by 3 bases and J by 5 bases, and 10 bases separated the two germline ends. Germline lookup yields CDR1 SGHTA and CDR2 FQGNSA. The CDR3 sequence is CASSLKAGTEAFF. The CDR3, as DNA: TGTGCCAGCAGCTTGAAGGCCGGGACTGAAGCTTTCTTT.

The sample holds a few counts of this clone. This chain connects TRBV2 to TRBJ2-3, with 11 bases matching TRBD2. Germline V gives CDR1 SNHLY, CDR2 FYNNEI. The length of the CDR3 is 15 residues. The ends lost 5 bases at V and 4 bases at J; junction bases unmatched: 5. CDR3: CASSLIAGGADTQYF. The CDR3 DNA sequence: TGTGCCAGCAGTCTAATAGCGGGAGGGGCAGATACGCAGTATTTT.

The V gene is TRBV15, the J gene TRBJ1-1, with unresolved D. The CDR3 spans 13 residues. V lost 9 bases to trimming and J lost 0 bases, with 11 bases between them. From germline, CDR1 is LNHNV and CDR2 YYDKDF (reference sequence). In nucleotides, the CDR3 is TGTGCCACGGGTGAGGGTTTGAACACTGAAGCTTTCTTT. This codes for CATGEGLNTEAFF.

The chain uses TRBV14 and TRBJ1-2; unclear D gene. Between the trimmed V and J ends, which lost 4 bases and 6 bases, there was a span of 21 bases. The germline CDR1 and CDR2 sequences are SGHDN and FVKESK. The CDR3 is made up of 16 amino acids. CDR3 bases: TGTGCCAGCAGCCTTATTTCCACGGTATCCGGAGATGGCTACACCTTC. Amino acid sequence: CASSLISTVSGDGYTF.

The chain is built from TRBV28 and TRBJ2-7, with 13 bases matching TRBD2. From germline, CDR1 is MDHEN and CDR2 SYDVKM. The V gene end was trimmed by 8 bases and the J gene end by 4 bases; junction bases not matched to a gene: 5. The CDR3 consists of 14 residues. The CDR3 DNA follows: TGTGCCAGCCAGACTAGCGGGAGGTGGTACGAGCAGTACTTC. This gives the protein CASQTSGRWYEQYF.

This clone was detected only a few times. The V gene is TRBV19, the J gene TRBJ1-2; TRBD1 is a possible D gene (6 bases). Germline V gene data show CDR1 as LNHDA and CDR2 as SQIVND (reference sequence). V was clipped by 3 bases and J by 1 base, with 21 bases between them. The CDR3 runs 18 residues. DNA for the CDR3: TGTGCCAGTAGTATGGGCGGATGGACAGCGACCCTTAACTATGGCTACACCTTC. It translates to CASSMGGWTATLNYGYTF.

This clone was detected a few times. This chain connects TRBV15 to TRBJ2-2; D ambiguous. The CDR3 loop spans 13 amino acids. The V gene's germline CDR1 is LNHNV and CDR2 YYDKDF (reference sequence). V gave up 5 bases and J gave up 3 bases, with 7 bases separating them. The CDR3 is CATSALYTGELFF. DNA for the CDR3: TGTGCCACCAGCGCGCTTTACACCGGGGAGCTGTTTTTT.

The chain links TRBV10-3 to TRBJ1-1; 9 bases fit TRBD1. This CDR3 is 17 amino acids long. Trimming cost V 6 bases and J 1 base; bases outside gene matches: 12. Germline lookup yields CDR1 ENHRY and CDR2 SYGVKD. Here the CDR3 DNA reads TGTGCCATCAGAGGAAACACAGGGGGCCGATGGAACACTGAAGCTTTCTTT. Its protein product is CAIRGNTGGRWNTEAFF.

This clone was recorded a few times. The junction differs from germline at one of its ends, possibly a read error. The V gene is TRBV10-3, the J gene TRBJ2-5, with D unresolved. The CDR3 totals 11 residues. The V gene's germline CDR1 is ENHRY and CDR2 SYGVKD. The chain's CDR3 is CASSEAKTQYF. In DNA form, the CDR3 reads TGTGCCAGCAGTGAAGCCAAGACCCAGTACTTC.

In DNA form, the CDR3 reads TGTGCCAGCAGTGTCGGACAGCTTAATGAAAAACTGTTTTTT. The encoded protein is CASSVGQLNEKLFF. V usage is TRBV6-1 and J usage is TRBJ1-4; D is perhaps TRBD1 (6 bases). Trimming stripped 4 bases from V and 4 bases from J, with 10 bases between. Germline CDR1 reads MNHNS; CDR2 reads SASEGT. The CDR3 is made up of 14 amino acids.

This chain links TRBV6-5 with TRBJ2-7; no reliable D call. This CDR3 has 12 residues. The germline gives CDR1 MNHEY, CDR2 SVGAGI. Trimming took off 2 bases at V and 6 bases at J, with 8 bases between the two ends. CDR3 loop: CASSYDFGEQYF. CDR3 bases: TGTGCCAGCAGTTACGACTTCGGCGAGCAGTACTTC.

This clone showed up just a few times. The V call is TRBV6-5, the J call TRBJ2-7, with TRBD1 as a possible D gene (5 bases). The CDR3 extends over 11 amino acids. The germline V and J ends were trimmed by 6 bases and 4 bases, with 7 bases remaining between them. Looked up from germline, CDR1 is MNHEY and CDR2 is SVGAGI. In DNA, the CDR3 is TGTGCCAGCAGCAAGGGGTACGAGCAGTACTTC. Protein product: CASSKGYEQYF.

The chain carries TRBV5-4 and TRBJ2-5; no reliable D call. The germline gives CDR1 SGHNT, CDR2 YYREEE (reference sequence). Trimming cost V 4 bases and J 2 bases, with 12 bases left between them. CDR3 length equals 14 residues. For the CDR3, the DNA is TGTGCCAGCAGCCGTCCTGAGAGACAAGAGACCCAGTACTTC. It yields the protein CASSRPERQETQYF.

This clone was recorded a few times. Other DNA sequences of this sample code for an identical CDR3. V usage is TRBV18 and J usage is TRBJ2-1; tentative D call: TRBD2 (5 bases). In germline, CDR1 is KGHSH, CDR2 LQKENI. V was cut by 0 bases and J by 0 bases, with 6 bases left in between. This CDR3 is 15 amino acids long. CDR3 coding DNA: TGTGCCAGCTCACCACCGGGAGTCTCCTACAATGAGCAGTTCTTC. Translated: CASSPPGVSYNEQFF.

This clone was detected a few times. This chain connects TRBV6-5 to TRBJ2-7; 8 bases are shared with TRBD1. With 2 bases clipped from V and 6 bases from J, the junction kept 9 bases outside the gene matches. The CDR3 spans 15 residues. CDR1 and CDR2 (germline): MNHEY, SVGAGI. Written as DNA, the CDR3 is TGTGCCAGCAGTTACACCGCCGGGACAGGAATCGAGCAGTACTTC. This encodes CASSYTAGTGIEQYF.

The chain recombines TRBV5-1 with TRBJ2-4; 8 nucleotides line up with TRBD1. Germline V gives CDR1 SGHRS, CDR2 YFSETQ. The CDR3 runs to 14 residues. V lost 3 bases to trimming and J lost 7 bases; unmatched junction nucleotides: 6. The CDR3 bases are TGCGCCAGCAGCTCAGGGACAGGAGGGAACATTCAGTACTTC. Residues: CASSSGTGGNIQYF.

This clone was detected only a few times. Written as DNA, the CDR3 is TGTGCCTGGATACAAAATAGCGGGGGGGTGTTCTTC. It specifies CAWIQNSGGVFF. This chain uses TRBV30 with TRBJ2-1; 11 bases line up with TRBD2. The germline gives CDR1 GTSNPN, CDR2 SVGIG (reference sequence). With 4 bases clipped from V and 15 bases from J, the junction kept 8 bases outside the gene matches. This CDR3 region has 12 residues.

This clone has a handful of counts. This chain connects TRBV19 to TRBJ2-1, with D possibly TRBD2 on 6 matching bases. The CDR3 covers 19 residues. V lost 1 base, J lost 3 bases, and 22 bases lay in between. Germline V gene sequence: CDR1 LNHDA, CDR2 SQIVND (reference sequence). The CDR3 region has the DNA TGTGCCAGTAGTATAGTCGGCTGGGGCACTAGCAGAGACTACAATGAGCAGTTCTTC. This translates into CASSIVGWGTSRDYNEQFF. The whole variable domain, filled in from reference TRBV19 and TRBJ2-1, reads DGGITQSPKYLFRKEGQNVTLSCEQNLNHDAMYWYRQDPGQGLRLIYYSQIVNDFQKGDIAEGYSVSREKKESFPLTVTSAQKNPTAFYLCASSIVGWGTSRDYNEQFFGPGTRLTVL.

The chain has TRBV28 and TRBJ1-2; D may be TRBD1 (6 bases). The CDR3 sequence is 13 residues long. V was pared by 2 bases and J by 4 bases, with 8 bases between. Germline lookup yields CDR1 MDHEN and CDR2 SYDVKM. The CDR3 here is CASSLGQTYGYTF. CDR3 nucleotide sequence: TGTGCCAGCAGTTTAGGACAGACCTATGGCTACACCTTC.

The chain uses TRBV15 and TRBJ2-2, with a weak D call TRBD2 (6 bases). The V end lost 0 bases, the J end lost 4 bases, and 15 bases lay between the germline ends. The germline CDR1 and CDR2 sequences are LNHNV and YYDKDF (reference sequence). CDR3 length: 17 residues. CDR3 protein: CATSRDKALALTGELFF. The DNA of the CDR3 is TGTGCCACCAGCAGAGATAAGGCGCTAGCGCTCACCGGGGAGCTGTTTTTT.

The chain employs TRBV9 and TRBJ2-1; D unclear. This CDR3 is 16 amino acids long. Trimming stripped 0 bases from V and 0 bases from J, with 10 bases between. The germline V gene has CDR1 SGDLS and CDR2 YYNGEE. This chain's CDR3 is CASSVEAVPSYNEQFF. The DNA of the CDR3 is TGTGCCAGCAGCGTAGAGGCGGTACCCTCCTACAATGAGCAGTTCTTC.